Following are 16 T cell receptor beta chains from one sample sequenced in a study of T cells after yellow fever vaccination (dated 2019 in TCRdb). Libraries were constructed by 5' RACE. For sequencing, an Illumina HiSeq 2500 was employed. TCRdb reran the public reads through fastp at Q25 and MiXCR, keeping productive beta chains. One record per CDR3 amino acid sequence lists the most common genes and DNA. For this sample the table gives just under 600,000 distinct CDR3 sequences, of which roughly 14% were detected only once. The ten largest clones add up to around an eighth of the sample. In light of the paper, this sample's treatment or condition label describes: live attenuated yellow fever vaccine strain. This material consisted of PBMCs, taken on the day of the yellow fever booster vaccination. The receptor source for this set is a young man who received the YFV17D yellow fever vaccine.

The genes are TRBV3-1 and TRBJ1-3; TRBD1 matches 7 bases. V shed 8 bases and J 0 bases; nucleotides not matched to a gene: 4. The germline CDR1 and CDR2 sequences are LGHDT and YNNKEL (reference sequence). This CDR3 has 14 amino acids. Here the CDR3 DNA reads TGTGCCAGCTCCGGGACAGCCTCTGGAAACACCATATATTTT. It specifies CASSGTASGNTIYF. Full variable domain (outside the CDR3, taken from reference TRBV3-1 and TRBJ1-3): DTAVSQTPKYLVTQMGNDKSIKCEQNLGHDTMYWYKQDSKKFLKIMFSYNNKELIINETVPNRFSPKSPDKAHLNLHINSLELGDSAVYFCASSGTASGNTIYFGEGSWLTVV.

V and J are TRBV12-3 or TRBV12-4 and TRBJ2-5, with D possibly being TRBD1 or TRBD2 (5 bases each). The length of the CDR3 is 11 residues. With 10 bases removed from V and 8 bases from J, the gap between germline ends came to 14 bases. The CDR3 coding sequence is TGTGCCATCGGAGTCGGGACCACCCAGTACTTC. This sequence encodes CAIGVGTTQYF.

This clonotype was observed a single time. V usage is TRBV5-1 and J usage is TRBJ2-2; 9 bases agree with TRBD2. The CDR3 sequence is 17 residues long. J gave up 8 bases and V 4 bases, and 15 bases lay outside the gene matches. In germline, CDR1 is SGHRS, CDR2 YFSETQ. CDR3: CASSVNPGLAGPGELFF. The CDR3 DNA sequence: TGCGCCAGCAGCGTAAACCCGGGACTAGCTGGCCCGGGGGAGCTGTTTTTT.

In its sample, this clonotype was seen a few times. This chain connects TRBV12-3 or TRBV12-4 to TRBJ2-3; 10 bases agree with TRBD2. This CDR3 comprises 19 residues. The trim removed 5 bases at V and 3 bases at J, leaving 17 bases unmatched. CDR3 in DNA: TGTGCCAGCAGTCCGGGGGGGCTAGCGGGAGAGTACGGGACAGATACGCAGTATTTT. It translates to CASSPGGLAGEYGTDTQYF.

The chain's CDR3 is CASSWDRGDQPQHF. The DNA of the CDR3 is TGTGCCAGTAGTTGGGACAGGGGGGATCAGCCCCAGCATTTT. The genes are TRBV19 and TRBJ1-5, with 11 positions matching TRBD1. The V gene end was trimmed by 5 bases and the J gene end by 5 bases; junction bases not matched to a gene: 2. Looked up from germline, CDR1 is LNHDA and CDR2 is SQIVND (reference sequence). The CDR3 spans 14 residues. The variable domain in full, completed from reference TRBV19 and TRBJ1-5, reads DGGITQSPKYLFRKEGQNVTLSCEQNLNHDAMYWYRQDPGQGLRLIYYSQIVNDFQKGDIAEGYSVSREKKESFPLTVTSAQKNPTAFYLCASSWDRGDQPQHFGDGTRLSIL.

The chain has TRBV28 and TRBJ2-2, with D unresolved. Trimming left V 5 bases short and J 3 bases short, with 10 bases between. CDR1 and CDR2 from the germline V gene are MDHEN and SYDVKM. The CDR3 length is 14 residues. In DNA form, the CDR3 reads TGTGCCAGCAGTATACCACAGTACACCGGGGAGCTGTTTTTT. Protein product: CASSIPQYTGELFF.

This clonotype was seen a few times. The CDR3 DNA reads as TGCGCCAGCAGCTTGGAACAGAGCTCCTACAATGAGCAGTTCTTC. It specifies CASSLEQSSYNEQFF. J is TRBJ2-1 and V is TRBV5-1; D uncertain. Germline-derived CDR1 and CDR2 are SGHRS and YFSETQ. The CDR3 runs to 15 residues. Trimming took 0 bases from V and 0 from J, leaving 7 bases between them. The variable domain in full, completed from reference TRBV5-1 and TRBJ2-1, reads KAGVTQTPRYLIKTRGQQVTLSCSPISGHRSVSWYQQTPGQGLQFLFEYFSETQRNKGNFPGRFSGRQFSNSRSEMNVSTLELGDSALYLCASSLEQSSYNEQFFGPGTRLTVL.

This clonotype was seen a few times. The CDR3 here is CASSQGYRVGYTF. The CDR3 bases are TGTGCCAGCAGCCAAGGGTACAGGGTCGGCTACACCTTC. The rearrangement uses TRBV4-2 and TRBJ1-2; tentative D call: TRBD1 (6 bases). Germline V CDR1 and CDR2: LGHNA, YNFKEQ. The length of the CDR3 is 13 residues. The V and J ends lost 1 base and 8 bases respectively, with 11 bases between them.

A word on this clonotype: A junction end diverges from the germline sequence, so it may reflect a read error. This rearrangement joins TRBV6-2 or TRBV6-3 to TRBJ2-7; perhaps TRBD1 as D (6 bases). CDR3 size: 13 residues. Germline V gene lookup returns CDR1 MNHEY and CDR2 SVGEGT. In DNA, the CDR3 is TGTGCCAGCCGTTACGGACAGCACTACGAGCAGAACTTC. Its translation: CASRYGQHYEQNF.

This sequence joins TRBV20-1 and TRBJ1-5; no clear D gene. The V end was cut by 0 bases, the J end by 6 bases, with 12 bases between. The CDR3 loop spans 14 amino acids. CDR1 is DFQATT, CDR2 SNEGSKA, per germline (reference sequence). The CDR3 DNA reads TGCAGTGCTAGAGACGACATGGGTGGTCAGCCCCAGCATTTT. It codes for CSARDDMGGQPQHF.

V and J are TRBV11-3 and TRBJ1-1; a weak D match, TRBD1 (6 bases). V was trimmed by 0 bases and J by 6 bases, leaving 8 bases between them. The CDR3 spans 13 residues. Germline V gene sequence: CDR1 SGHNT, CDR2 YENEEA. The CDR3 sequence is CASSLEGGSEAFF. The CDR3 DNA reads TGTGCCAGCAGCTTAGAGGGGGGCTCTGAAGCTTTCTTT.

The table lists this clonotype with a few counts. The chain uses TRBV6-2 or TRBV6-3 and TRBJ2-3, with D perhaps matching TRBD2 (6 bases). From germline, CDR1 is MNHEY and CDR2 SVGEGT. This CDR3 is built from 12 residues. V was shortened by 11 bases and J by 4 bases, with 13 bases between the two germline ends. The CDR3 nucleotides read TGTGCCGCACGGGAGCCTTCAGATACGCAGTATTTT. Its translation: CAAREPSDTQYF.

At least ten counts were recorded for this clonotype. The rearrangement links TRBV20-1 to TRBJ2-2; 7 bases match TRBD1. The J segment lost 0 bases and the V segment lost 5 bases, leaving 3 bases of the junction unmatched. The CDR3 is 14 amino acids. In germline, CDR1 is DFQATT, CDR2 SNEGSKA (reference sequence). Here the CDR3 reads CSAGDSTNTGELFF. In nucleotides, the CDR3 is TGCAGTGCTGGGGACAGCACGAACACCGGGGAGCTGTTTTTT.

The table lists this clonotype with a few counts. The chain employs TRBV10-3 and TRBJ2-1; possible D gene TRBD2, 6 bases. V was shortened by 2 bases and J by 7 bases, with 18 bases between the two germline ends. Germline V gene data show CDR1 as ENHRY and CDR2 as SYGVKD. CDR3 length: 16 amino acids. This CDR3 is CAISEGNGAAGNEQFF. For the CDR3, the DNA is TGTGCCATCAGTGAGGGGAATGGGGCCGCGGGGAATGAGCAGTTCTTC.

This clonotype was seen only a few times. The rearrangement links TRBV27 to TRBJ2-7; 12 bases are a match to TRBD1. Trimming removed 9 bases from V and 4 bases from J; junction bases left unmatched: 4. The CDR3 runs to 13 residues. Germline V gene lookup returns CDR1 MNHEY and CDR2 SMNVEV (reference sequence). The CDR3 here is CARRGQGAYEQYF. DNA for the CDR3: TGTGCCAGACGGGGACAGGGGGCTTACGAGCAGTACTTC.

The sample holds a few counts of this clonotype. The V call is TRBV4-3, the J call TRBJ2-7, with D possibly TRBD1 on 6 matching bases. The ends were cut back, 1 base at V and 6 bases at J, with 19 bases in the middle. Per germline, CDR1 LGHNA and CDR2 YSLEER. The CDR3 has 16 amino acids. This CDR3 reads CASSQAPLTGRGEQYF. The CDR3 bases are TGCGCCAGCAGCCAAGCCCCTTTGACGGGCAGGGGCGAGCAGTACTTC.